Here is one T cell receptor beta chain with its context. Its antigen is as yet unknown. The junction departs from germline at one end; a sequencing error may be responsible. The record originates from a study of graft-versus-host responses after intestinal transplantation. Study information: Grafts that recipients had were multivisceral, liver-intestinal, or isolated intestinal transplants. After anti-thymocyte globulin induction, recipients took tacrolimus and steroids for 2 to 3 years.

CDR3 length: 10 residues. CDR1 and CDR2 from the germline V gene are SQVTM and ANQGSEA. Study observations and caveats: Allografts carried high graft-versus-host to host-versus-graft clonal ratios in patients having graft-donor T cell macrochimerism. Peak levels of circulating GvH clones tracked with early post-transplant HvG declines.

Produced via immunoSEQ multiplex PCR; TCRdb's table is partial and in-frame only. The sample includes roughly 99,000 clones, less than 95% of them seen just once. The sample was unstimulated CD8+ T cells sorted from spleen or lymph node cells, taken before transplant. This chain links TRBV29-1 with TRBJ1-1; tentatively, D is TRBD1 (5 bases). The sequence was obtained from a human donor who was the organ donor for an intestinal transplant. The chain's CDR3 is CSVEDTEAFF. The DNA of the CDR3 is TGCAGCGTTGAGGACACGGAAGCTTTCTTT.